The TCR beta chain under discussion was sequenced for a study of blood T cell repertoires in COVID-19. Study as a whole: Acute and convalescent COVID-19 samples came from the United States, Italy and Spain. T cells, B-cell-depleted T cells, or PBMCs provided the cDNA or gDNA that served as material.

Original methodology: Amplification from reference gene primers served as the basis for estimated nucleated cell counts. Data came from immunoSEQ multiplex PCR; TCRdb stores just in-frame clones and leaves some out. For V, J and clone size, that table is used; D and trimming come from the DNA. Among approximately 180,000 clones, around 85% were seen once, and the ten largest hold roughly 20%. Patients from Seattle were sampled longitudinally, starting during active infection. The TCR originated in a person aged 70 to 79 with COVID-19, enrolled during active disease. The specimen was peripheral blood.

Here the CDR3 DNA reads TGTGCCAGCAGCTTAAGGGCCGGGCAGGTAGGAGGGGTCTCACCCCTCCACTTT. It encodes CASSLRAGQVGGVSPLHF. The V and J genes are TRBV13 and TRBJ1-6; tentatively, D is TRBD1 (5 bases). The CDR3 is 18 amino acids. CDR1 and CDR2 (germline): PRHDT, FYEKMQ (reference sequence). V dropped 2 bases and J dropped 10 bases, with 24 bases sitting between them.